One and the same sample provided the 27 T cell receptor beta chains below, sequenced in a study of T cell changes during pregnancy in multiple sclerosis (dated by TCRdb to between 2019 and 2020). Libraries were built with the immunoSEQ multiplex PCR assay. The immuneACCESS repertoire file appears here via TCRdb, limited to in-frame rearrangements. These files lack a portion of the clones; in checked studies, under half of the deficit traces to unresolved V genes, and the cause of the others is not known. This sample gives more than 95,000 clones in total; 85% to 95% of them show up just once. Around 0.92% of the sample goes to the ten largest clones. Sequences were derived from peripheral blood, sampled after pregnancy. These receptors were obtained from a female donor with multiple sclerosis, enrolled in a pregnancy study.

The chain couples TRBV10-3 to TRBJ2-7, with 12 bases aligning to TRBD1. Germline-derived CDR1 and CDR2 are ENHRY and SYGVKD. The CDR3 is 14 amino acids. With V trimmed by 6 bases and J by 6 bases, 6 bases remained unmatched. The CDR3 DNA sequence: TGTGCCATCAGCACAGGGACAGGGGGCTTCGAGCAGTACTTC. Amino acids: CAISTGTGGFEQYF.

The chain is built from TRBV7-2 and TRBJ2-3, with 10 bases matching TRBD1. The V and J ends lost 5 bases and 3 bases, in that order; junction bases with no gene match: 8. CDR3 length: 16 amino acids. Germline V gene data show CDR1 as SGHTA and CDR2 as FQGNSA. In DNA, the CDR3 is TGTGCCAGCAGCCACTTTCCGGGACAGGGGACAGATACGCAGTATTTT. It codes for CASSHFPGQGTDTQYF. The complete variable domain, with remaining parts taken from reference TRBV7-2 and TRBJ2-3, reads GAGVSQSPSNKVTEKGKDVELRCDPISGHTALYWYRQSLGQGLEFLIYFQGNSAPDKSGLPSDRFSAERTGGSVSTLTIQRTQQEDSAVYLCASSHFPGQGTDTQYFGPGTRLTVL.

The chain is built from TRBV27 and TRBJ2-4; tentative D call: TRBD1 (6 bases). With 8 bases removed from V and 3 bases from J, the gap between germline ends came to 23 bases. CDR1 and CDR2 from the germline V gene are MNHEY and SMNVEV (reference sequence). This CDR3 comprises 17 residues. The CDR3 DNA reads TGTGCCAGCTCTGGACAGACGTTTGGTGTGGGCAAAAACATTCAGTACTTC. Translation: CASSGQTFGVGKNIQYF.

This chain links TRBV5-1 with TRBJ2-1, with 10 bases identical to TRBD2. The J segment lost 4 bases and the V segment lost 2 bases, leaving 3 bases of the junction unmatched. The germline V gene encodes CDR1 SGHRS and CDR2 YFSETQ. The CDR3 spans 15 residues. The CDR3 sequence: CASSFLAGVYNEQFF. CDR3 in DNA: TGCGCCAGCAGCTTCCTAGCGGGGGTTTACAATGAGCAGTTCTTC.

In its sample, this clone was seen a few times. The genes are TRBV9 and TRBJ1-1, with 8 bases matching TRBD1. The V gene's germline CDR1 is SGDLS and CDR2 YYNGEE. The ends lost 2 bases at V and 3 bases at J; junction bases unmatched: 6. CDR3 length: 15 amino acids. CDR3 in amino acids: CASSVQGARDTEAFF. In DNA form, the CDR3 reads TGTGCCAGCAGCGTTCAGGGGGCGAGGGACACTGAAGCTTTCTTT.

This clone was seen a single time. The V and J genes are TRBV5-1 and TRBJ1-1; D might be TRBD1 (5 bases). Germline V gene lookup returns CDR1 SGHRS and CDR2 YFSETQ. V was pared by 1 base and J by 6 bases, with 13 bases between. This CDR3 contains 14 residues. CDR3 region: CASSLKGARAEAFF. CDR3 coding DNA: TGCGCCAGCAGCTTGAAAGGGGCAAGGGCTGAAGCTTTCTTT.

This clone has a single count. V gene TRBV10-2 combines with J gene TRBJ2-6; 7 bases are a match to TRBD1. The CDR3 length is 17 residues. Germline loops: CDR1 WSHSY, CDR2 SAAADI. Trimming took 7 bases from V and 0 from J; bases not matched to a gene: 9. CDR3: CASKSGTAGSGANVLTF. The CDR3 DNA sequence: TGCGCCAGCAAATCCGGGACAGCCGGCTCTGGGGCCAACGTCCTGACTTTC.

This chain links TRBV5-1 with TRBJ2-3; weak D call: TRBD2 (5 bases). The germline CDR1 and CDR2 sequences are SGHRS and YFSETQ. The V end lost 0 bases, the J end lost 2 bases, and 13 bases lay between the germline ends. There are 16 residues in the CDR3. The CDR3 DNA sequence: TGCGCCAGCAGCTTGGCCCTCACGACTACCACAGATACGCAGTATTTT. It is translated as CASSLALTTTTDTQYF.

The CDR3 spells CASSLPQQPQHF. The CDR3 bases are TGTGCCAGCAGTCTCCCCCAGCAGCCCCAGCATTTT. The chain joins TRBV28 to TRBJ1-5; D is ambiguous. This CDR3 has 12 amino acids. Trimming left V 5 bases short and J 7 bases short, with 9 bases between. Germline V gene lookup returns CDR1 MDHEN and CDR2 SYDVKM.

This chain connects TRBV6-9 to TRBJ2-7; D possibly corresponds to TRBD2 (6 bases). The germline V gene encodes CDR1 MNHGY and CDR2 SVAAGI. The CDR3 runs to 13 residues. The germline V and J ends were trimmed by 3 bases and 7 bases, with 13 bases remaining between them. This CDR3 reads CASSYPDYQEQYF. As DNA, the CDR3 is TGTGCCAGCAGTTACCCGGACTATCAAGAGCAGTACTTC.

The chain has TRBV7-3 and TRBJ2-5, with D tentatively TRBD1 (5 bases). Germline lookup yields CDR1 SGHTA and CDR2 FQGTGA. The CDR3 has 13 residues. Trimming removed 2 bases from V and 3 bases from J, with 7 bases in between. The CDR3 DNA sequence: TGTGCCAGCAGCTTACTAGGGGAAGAGACCCAGTACTTC. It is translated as CASSLLGEETQYF.

The CDR3 protein is CASGDSGPYNEQFF. The CDR3, as DNA: TGTGCCAGCGGAGATAGCGGACCCTACAATGAGCAGTTCTTC. This chain links TRBV6-5 with TRBJ2-1; D is possibly TRBD2 (6 bases). Trimming cost V 8 bases and J 2 bases, with 13 bases left between them. The CDR3 is 14 residues long. Germline V lookup: CDR1 MNHEY, CDR2 SVGAGI.

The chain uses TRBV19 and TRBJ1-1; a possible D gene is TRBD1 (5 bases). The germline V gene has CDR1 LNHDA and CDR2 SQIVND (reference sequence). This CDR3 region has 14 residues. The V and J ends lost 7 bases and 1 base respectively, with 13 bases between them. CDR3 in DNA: TGTGCCAGTACTCTAGACAGATGGAACACTGAAGCTTTCTTT. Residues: CASTLDRWNTEAFF.

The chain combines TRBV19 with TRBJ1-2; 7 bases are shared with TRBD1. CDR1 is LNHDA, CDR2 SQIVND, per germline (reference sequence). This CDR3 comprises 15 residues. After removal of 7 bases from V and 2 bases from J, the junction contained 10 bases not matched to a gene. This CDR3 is CASMRGKGANYGYTF. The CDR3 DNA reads TGTGCCAGTATGAGAGGGAAGGGGGCAAACTATGGCTACACCTTC.

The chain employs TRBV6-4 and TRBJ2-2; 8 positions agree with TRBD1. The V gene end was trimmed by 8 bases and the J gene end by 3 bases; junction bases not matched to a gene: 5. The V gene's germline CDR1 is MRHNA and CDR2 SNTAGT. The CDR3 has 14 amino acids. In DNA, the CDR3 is TGTGCCAGCCGTGGACAGGGAGACACCGGGGAGCTGTTTTTT. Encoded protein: CASRGQGDTGELFF.

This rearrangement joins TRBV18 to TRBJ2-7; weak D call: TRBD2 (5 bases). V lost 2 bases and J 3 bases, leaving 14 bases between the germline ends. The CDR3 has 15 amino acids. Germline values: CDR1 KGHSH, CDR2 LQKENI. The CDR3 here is CASSPADYGLYEQYF. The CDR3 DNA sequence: TGTGCCAGCTCACCAGCAGATTACGGACTCTACGAGCAGTACTTC.

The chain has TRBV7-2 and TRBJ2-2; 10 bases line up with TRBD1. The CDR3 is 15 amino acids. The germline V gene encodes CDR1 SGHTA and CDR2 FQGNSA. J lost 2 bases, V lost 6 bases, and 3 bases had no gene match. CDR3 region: CASSRDRGNTGELFF. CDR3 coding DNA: TGTGCCAGCAGTCGGGACAGGGGAAACACCGGGGAGCTGTTTTTT. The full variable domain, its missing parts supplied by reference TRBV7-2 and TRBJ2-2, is GAGVSQSPSNKVTEKGKDVELRCDPISGHTALYWYRQSLGQGLEFLIYFQGNSAPDKSGLPSDRFSAERTGGSVSTLTIQRTQQEDSAVYLCASSRDRGNTGELFFGEGSRLTVL.

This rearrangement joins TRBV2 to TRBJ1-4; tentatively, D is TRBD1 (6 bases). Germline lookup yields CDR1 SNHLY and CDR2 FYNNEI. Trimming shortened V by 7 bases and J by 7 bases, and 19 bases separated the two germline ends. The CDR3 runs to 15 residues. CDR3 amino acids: CASIRDQGQVEKLFF. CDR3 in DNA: TGTGCCAGCATCCGGGACCAGGGGCAGGTTGAAAAACTGTTTTTT.

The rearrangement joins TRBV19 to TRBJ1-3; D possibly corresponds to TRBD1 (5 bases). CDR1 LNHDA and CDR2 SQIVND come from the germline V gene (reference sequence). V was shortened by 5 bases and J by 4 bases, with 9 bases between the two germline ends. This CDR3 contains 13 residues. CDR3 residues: CASSGHRGNTIYF. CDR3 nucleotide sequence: TGTGCCAGTAGTGGACACAGGGGAAACACCATATATTTT.

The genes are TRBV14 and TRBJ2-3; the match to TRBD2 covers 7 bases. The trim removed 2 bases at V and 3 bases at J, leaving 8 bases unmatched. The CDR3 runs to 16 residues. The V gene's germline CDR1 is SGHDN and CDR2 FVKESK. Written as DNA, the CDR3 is TGTGCCAGCAGCCAACTGAAATGGGGGGGTACAGATACGCAGTATTTT. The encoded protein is CASSQLKWGGTDTQYF.

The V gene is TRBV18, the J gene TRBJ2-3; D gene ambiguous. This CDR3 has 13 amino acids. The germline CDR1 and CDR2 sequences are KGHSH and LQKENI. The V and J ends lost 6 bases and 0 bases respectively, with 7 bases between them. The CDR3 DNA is TGTGCCAGCTCGGCGGCGAGCACAGATACGCAGTATTTT. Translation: CASSAASTDTQYF. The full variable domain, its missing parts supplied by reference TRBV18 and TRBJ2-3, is NAGVMQNPRHLVRRRGQEARLRCSPMKGHSHVYWYRQLPEEGLKFMVYLQKENIIDESGMPKERFSAEFPKEGPSILRIQQVVRGDSAAYFCASSAASTDTQYFGPGTRLTVL.

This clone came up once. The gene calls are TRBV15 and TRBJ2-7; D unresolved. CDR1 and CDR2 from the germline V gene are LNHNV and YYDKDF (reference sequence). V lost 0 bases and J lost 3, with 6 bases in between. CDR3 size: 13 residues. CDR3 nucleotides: TGTGCCACCAGCAGAGATTATAACTACGAGCAGTACTTC. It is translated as CATSRDYNYEQYF.

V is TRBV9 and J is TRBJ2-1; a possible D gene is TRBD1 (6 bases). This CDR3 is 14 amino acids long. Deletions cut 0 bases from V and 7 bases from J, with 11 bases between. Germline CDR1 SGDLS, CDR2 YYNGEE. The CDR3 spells CASSVAVRGNEQFF. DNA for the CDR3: TGTGCCAGCAGCGTAGCGGTGAGGGGGAATGAGCAGTTCTTC.

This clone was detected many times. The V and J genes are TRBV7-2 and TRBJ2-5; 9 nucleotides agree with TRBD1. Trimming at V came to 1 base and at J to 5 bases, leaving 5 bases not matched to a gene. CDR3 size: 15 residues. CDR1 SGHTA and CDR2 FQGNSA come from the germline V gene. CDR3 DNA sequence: TGTGCCAGCAGCTTAGTGGACAGGGGAGAGGAGACCCAGTACTTC. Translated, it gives CASSLVDRGEETQYF.

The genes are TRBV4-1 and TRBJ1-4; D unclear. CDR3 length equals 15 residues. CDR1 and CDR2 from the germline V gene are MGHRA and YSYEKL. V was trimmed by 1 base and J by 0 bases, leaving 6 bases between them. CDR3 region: CASSQVTATNEKLFF. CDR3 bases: TGCGCCAGCAGCCAAGTTACGGCAACTAATGAAAAACTGTTTTTT.

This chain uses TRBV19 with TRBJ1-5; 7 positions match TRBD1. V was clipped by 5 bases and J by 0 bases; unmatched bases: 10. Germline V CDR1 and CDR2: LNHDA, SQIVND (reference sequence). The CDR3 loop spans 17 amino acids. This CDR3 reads CASSLRAGGYSNQPQHF. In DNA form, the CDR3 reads TGTGCCAGTAGTCTCCGGGCAGGGGGGTATAGCAATCAGCCCCAGCATTTT.

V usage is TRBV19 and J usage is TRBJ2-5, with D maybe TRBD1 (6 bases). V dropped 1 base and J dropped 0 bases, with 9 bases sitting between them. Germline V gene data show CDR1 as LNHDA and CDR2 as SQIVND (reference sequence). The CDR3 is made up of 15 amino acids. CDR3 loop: CASSIARGYQETQYF. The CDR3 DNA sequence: TGTGCCAGTAGTATAGCCAGGGGATACCAAGAGACCCAGTACTTC.